This TCR beta chain stems from a study of vaccination and CD4 T cells after COVID-19. Overall study results and limits: Sampling was limited to relatively few convalescent patients, with no early post-infection timepoints studied.

For this clonotype: Its antigen is unknown.

An Oncomine TCR Beta short-read assay was used to sequence the DNA from cultured CD4+ T cells. TCRdb independently ran MiXCR on the PCR reads; one entry per CDR3 protein. The sample lists around 23,000 distinct CDR3 sequences, about two fifths occurring once. CDR3 length: 15 amino acids. Trimming took 9 bases from V and 0 from J, leaving 17 bases between them. Per germline, CDR1 LNHDA and CDR2 SQIVND (reference sequence). Time point reported: late sampling 161 to 241 days after vaccination in a few convalescent patients. Treatment meaning: roughly nine-day PBMC culture with coronavirus spike peptide pools or control peptides (ViraFEST assay). ViraFEST enlarged antigen-specific T cell populations with peptide pools and afterwards sequenced TCRs. IL-2 at approximately 10 IU/ml and peptide pools at approximately 10 ug/ml were added to PBMCs cultured at over 1.5 million per well.

This sequence was found in a human donor who had recovered from COVID-19. This chain joins TRBV19 and TRBJ1-1; perhaps TRBD1 as D (5 bases). Specimen: CD4+ T cells from blood, cultured in vitro, collected about 7 months after SARS-CoV-2 vaccination. The CDR3 region has the DNA TGTGCCAGCAGGGACGGCCTTCATATGAACACTGAAGCTTTCTTT. Amino acids: CASRDGLHMNTEAFF. The full variable domain, with the rest looked up from reference TRBV19 and TRBJ1-1, is DGGITQSPKYLFRKEGQNVTLSCEQNLNHDAMYWYRQDPGQGLRLIYYSQIVNDFQKGDIAEGYSVSREKKESFPLTVTSAQKNPTAFYLCASRDGLHMNTEAFFGQGTRLTVV.